The 27 T cell receptor beta chains given below trace back to one sample, sequenced in a study of shared clonotypes between healthy human individuals. Here immunoSEQ multiplex PCR was the method, and the copy in TCRdb shows in-frame clones only, minus some. The sample holds fewer than 400,000 clones, over 65% seen once. The specimen was memory CD4+ T cells sorted from blood. Subset described: CD45RA-negative fraction. The receptors were sampled from a man aged 25-45 years in good health.

CDR3 amino acids: CASSLQGPETQYF. Written as DNA, the CDR3 is TGCGCCAGCAGCTTGCAGGGGCCGGAGACCCAGTACTTC. V gene TRBV5-1 combines with J gene TRBJ2-5, with TRBD1 as a possible D gene (6 bases). V was cut by 1 base and J by 5 bases, with 9 bases left in between. The germline V gene has CDR1 SGHRS and CDR2 YFSETQ. The CDR3 contains 13 residues.

The chain links TRBV13 to TRBJ1-3, with TRBD1 matching 7 bases. The CDR3 is made up of 15 amino acids. V trimming: 4 bases; J trimming: 4 bases; junction bases outside the gene matches: 7. Germline V gene sequence: CDR1 PRHDT, CDR2 FYEKMQ (reference sequence). The chain's CDR3 is CASSSTGASGNTIYF. The CDR3 DNA reads TGTGCCAGCAGCTCTACAGGGGCTTCAGGAAACACCATATATTTT.

In nucleotides, the CDR3 is TGTGCCAGCAGCTTAGCAACCTCGGCGGGTAGCTACAATGAGCAGTTCTTC. Translated: CASSLATSAGSYNEQFF. This rearrangement joins TRBV7-6 to TRBJ2-1; D is perhaps TRBD2 (5 bases). In germline, CDR1 is SGHVS, CDR2 FNYEAQ. The V end lost 0 bases, the J end lost 3 bases, and 15 bases lay between the germline ends. The CDR3 totals 17 residues.

This chain joins TRBV27 and TRBJ2-7, with 7 bases aligning to TRBD2. In germline, CDR1 is MNHEY, CDR2 SMNVEV (reference sequence). CDR3 size: 14 residues. V shed 9 bases, J shed 3 bases, and the junction held 11 bases outside the gene matches. CDR3: CASNRKGGLYEQYF. CDR3 bases: TGTGCCAGTAATAGAAAGGGAGGGCTCTACGAGCAGTACTTC.

V gene TRBV15 combines with J gene TRBJ1-5; D is ambiguous. The CDR3 is 15 amino acids. V shed 1 base and J shed 7 bases, with 14 bases lying between them. CDR1 and CDR2 (germline): LNHNV, YYDKDF (reference sequence). Written as DNA, the CDR3 is TGTGCCACCAGCAGAGTCAGAGGGCTGTTCCAGCCCCAGCATTTT. Translating it yields CATSRVRGLFQPQHF.

This rearrangement joins TRBV25-1 to TRBJ2-7; 11 positions match TRBD2. The CDR3 covers 15 residues. Germline-derived CDR1 and CDR2 are MGHDK and SYGVNS. The V and J ends lost 7 bases and 4 bases, in that order; junction bases with no gene match: 9. The CDR3 sequence is CASTSTSGSFYEQYF. DNA for the CDR3: TGTGCCAGCACCTCCACTAGCGGGAGTTTTTACGAGCAGTACTTC.

In the case of this clone: At one of its ends the junction is not consistent with the germline gene, which may arise from a read error. This specimen includes other DNA sequences encoding the same CDR3. This chain connects TRBV18 to TRBJ2-7, with 12 bases aligning to TRBD1. There are 15 residues in the CDR3. CDR1 is KGHSH, CDR2 LQKENI, per germline. The CDR3 sequence is CASSPGTGGSYEQYF. In nucleotides, the CDR3 is TGTGCCAGCTCACCCGGGACAGGGGGCTCCTACGAGCAATACTTC.

The V and J genes are TRBV2 and TRBJ2-1; 9 bases match TRBD2. This CDR3 spans 17 amino acids. Germline values: CDR1 SNHLY, CDR2 FYNNEI. Trimming at V came to 6 bases and at J to 4 bases, leaving 13 bases not matched to a gene. The DNA of the CDR3 is TGTGCCAGCAGGTCTTCTAGCGGGAACTTAGGGTACAATGAGCAGTTCTTC. Translating it yields CASRSSSGNLGYNEQFF.

Note on this clone: Within the sample, other DNA sequences also encode this same CDR3. The chain combines TRBV5-4 with TRBJ2-7, with TRBD2 matching 11 bases. Germline trimming cut 3 bases from V and 1 base from J; bases unmatched to any gene: 3. The CDR3 is made up of 15 amino acids. CDR1 is SGHNT and CDR2 is YYREEE in the germline V gene (reference sequence). CDR3 region: CASSSRTSGSYEQYF. CDR3 coding DNA: TGTGCCAGCAGCTCACGGACTAGCGGGTCCTACGAGCAGTACTTC.

V is TRBV28 and J is TRBJ2-1; weak D call: TRBD1 (5 bases). CDR1 and CDR2 (germline): MDHEN, SYDVKM. This CDR3 is 14 amino acids long. Trimming removed 7 bases at V and 8 bases at J, with 18 bases between. The chain's CDR3 is CASTLPGFRHEQFF. In DNA form, the CDR3 reads TGTGCCAGCACCTTACCAGGGTTCCGACATGAGCAGTTCTTC.

The chain couples TRBV7-9 to TRBJ2-6; maybe TRBD1 (6 bases). The CDR3 sequence is 16 residues long. Trimming removed 5 bases from V and 2 bases from J, with 13 bases in between. The germline V gene has CDR1 SEHNR and CDR2 FQNEAQ (reference sequence). DNA of the CDR3: TGTGCCAGCAGCCCCCGACAGGTCGCTGGGGCCAACGTCCTGACTTTC. Translated, it gives CASSPRQVAGANVLTF. Together with reference TRBV7-9 and TRBJ2-6, the CDR3 gives the full variable domain: DTGVSQNPRHKITKRGQNVTFRCDPISEHNRLYWYRQTLGQGPEFLTYFQNEAQLEKSRLLSDRFSAERPKGSFSTLEIQRTEQGDSAMYLCASSPRQVAGANVLTFGAGSRLTVL.

The gene calls are TRBV4-1 and TRBJ2-5; D possibly corresponds to TRBD2 (5 bases). Germline CDR1 MGHRA, CDR2 YSYEKL. Trimming removed 2 bases at V and 2 bases at J, with 15 bases between. The CDR3 is 16 residues long. The CDR3 loop is CASSQISGRTQETQYF. The CDR3 DNA is TGCGCCAGCAGCCAAATATCCGGGCGGACTCAAGAGACCCAGTACTTC.

V usage is TRBV9 and J usage is TRBJ2-1, with TRBD1 identical over 7 bases. V lost 0 bases to trimming and J lost 3 bases; unmatched junction nucleotides: 3. This CDR3 region has 15 residues. Per the germline V gene, CDR1 is SGDLS and CDR2 is YYNGEE. The CDR3 DNA reads TGTGCCAGCAGCGTAGAAGGGACAGACTACAATGAGCAGTTCTTC. It specifies CASSVEGTDYNEQFF.

The CDR3 loop reads CASSLVAQRAGELFF. CDR3 DNA: TGCGCCAGCAGCTTGGTGGCCCAGCGAGCCGGGGAGCTGTTTTTT. The chain links TRBV5-1 to TRBJ2-2, with no clear D. V lost 0 bases to trimming and J lost 6 bases, with 12 bases between them. Germline loops: CDR1 SGHRS, CDR2 YFSETQ. The CDR3 length is 15 residues.

This chain uses TRBV7-9 with TRBJ2-7; 9 bases match TRBD1. J lost 2 bases, V lost 2 bases, and 1 base had no gene match. Germline lookup yields CDR1 SEHNR and CDR2 FQNEAQ (reference sequence). The CDR3 runs 14 residues. CDR3 in amino acids: CASSLTGGAYEQYF. CDR3 in DNA: TGTGCCAGCAGCTTAACAGGGGGCGCCTACGAGCAGTACTTC.

There are a few counts of this clone. The J gene is TRBJ1-5, the V gene TRBV19; D is uncertain. V lost 6 bases and J 4 bases, leaving 16 bases between the germline ends. The CDR3 is 15 residues long. CDR1 LNHDA and CDR2 SQIVND come from the germline V gene (reference sequence). This CDR3 is CASSLGQWGNQPQHF. The CDR3 DNA reads TGTGCCAGTAGCCTTGGGCAGTGGGGAAATCAGCCCCAGCATTTT.

The chain uses TRBV19 and TRBJ1-5, with D uncertain. The CDR3 has 13 amino acids. Germline CDR1 and CDR2: LNHDA and SQIVND (reference sequence). Deletions cut 7 bases from V and 6 bases from J, with 13 bases between. The CDR3 loop reads CASTGGIFQPQHF. The CDR3, as DNA: TGTGCCAGTACTGGAGGGATTTTTCAGCCCCAGCATTTT.

This clone was seen only a few times. The V and J genes are TRBV7-9 and TRBJ2-7; possible D gene TRBD1, 6 bases. The ends were cut back, 4 bases at V and 1 base at J, with 14 bases in the middle. Germline CDR1 is SEHNR and CDR2 is FQNEAQ (reference sequence). This CDR3 region has 15 residues. CDR3 loop: CASSSGRGRSYEQYF. As DNA, the CDR3 is TGTGCCAGCAGCTCAGGCAGGGGAAGGTCCTACGAGCAGTACTTC.

This chain links TRBV16 with TRBJ2-7; the D call may be TRBD1 or TRBD2 (6 bases each). CDR1 is KGHSY, CDR2 FQNENV, per germline. V dropped 4 bases and J dropped 3 bases, with 19 bases sitting between them. This CDR3 has 16 amino acids. In DNA form, the CDR3 reads TGTGCCAGCAGCCCCCCGGCGGGAAAGGGGGACTACGAGCAGTACTTC. Amino acid sequence: CASSPPAGKGDYEQYF.

The CDR3 loop reads CSVEGTGTGANVLTF. In DNA form, the CDR3 reads TGCAGCGTTGAGGGGACAGGGACTGGGGCCAACGTCCTGACTTTC. J is TRBJ2-6 and V is TRBV29-1, with 9 bases that match TRBD1. The germline V gene has CDR1 SQVTM and CDR2 ANQGSEA. CDR3 size: 15 residues. V lost 3 bases, J lost 2 bases, and 2 bases stayed unmatched.

The chain has TRBV6-1 and TRBJ1-2; no clear D gene. Trimming cost V 10 bases and J 2 bases, with 8 bases left between them. Germline assignment: CDR1 MNHNS and CDR2 SASEGT. The CDR3 extends over 11 amino acids. This chain's CDR3 is CATQENYGYTF. CDR3 sequence (DNA): TGTGCCACTCAGGAGAACTATGGCTACACCTTC.

The chain couples TRBV2 to TRBJ2-3; no definite D call. CDR3 size: 14 residues. CDR1 and CDR2 (germline): SNHLY, FYNNEI. Trimming removed 6 bases at V and 2 bases at J, with 12 bases between. Written as DNA, the CDR3 is TGTGCCAGCAGCGTTCGCCCTTCCACAGATACGCAGTATTTT. It translates to CASSVRPSTDTQYF.

This clone has just one count. This rearrangement joins TRBV11-3 to TRBJ1-2, with D hard to call. Trimming took off 1 base at V and 2 bases at J, with 11 bases between the two ends. CDR3 size: 15 residues. Per the germline V gene, CDR1 is SGHNT and CDR2 is YENEEA. The CDR3 region has the DNA TGTGCCAGCAGCTTAGGGGAGGGAACCAACTATGGCTACACCTTC. This translates into CASSLGEGTNYGYTF.

This clone has more than one count but fewer than ten. This chain uses TRBV28 with TRBJ1-5; TRBD1 is a possible D gene (5 bases). This CDR3 contains 15 residues. CDR1 and CDR2 (germline): MDHEN, SYDVKM. V lost 3 bases and J lost 1, with 10 bases in between. The CDR3 coding sequence is TGTGCCAGCAGTTTCTATTGGGGGAGCAATCAGCCCCAGCATTTT. It translates to CASSFYWGSNQPQHF. The variable domain in full, with the rest retrieved from reference TRBV28 and TRBJ1-5, is DVKVTQSSRYLVKRTGEKVFLECVQDMDHENMFWYRQDPGLGLRLIYFSYDVKMKEKGDIPEGYSVSREKKERFSLILESASTNQTSMYLCASSFYWGSNQPQHFGDGTRLSIL.

This chain links TRBV18 with TRBJ2-5; D is perhaps TRBD1 (5 bases). The CDR3 extends over 12 amino acids. Germline assignment: CDR1 KGHSH and CDR2 LQKENI. V dropped 4 bases and J dropped 2 bases, with 5 bases sitting between them. CDR3 in amino acids: CASSRTQETQYF. The CDR3 bases are TGTGCCAGCTCACGGACACAAGAGACCCAGTACTTC.

For this clone: Being one base from a much bigger clone, this may be a read error. The chain links TRBV15 to TRBJ2-2, with 8 bases matching TRBD2. Looked up from germline, CDR1 is LNHNV and CDR2 is YYDKDF (reference sequence). Trimming removed 3 bases from V and 7 bases from J; junction bases left unmatched: 10. CDR3 size: 16 residues. The CDR3 loop is CATSSTREGRIGELFF. The DNA of the CDR3 is TGTGCCACCAGCAGTACTCGGGAGGGCCGAATCGGGGAGCTGTTTTTT.

J is TRBJ1-5 and V is TRBV2; D not resolved. Looked up from germline, CDR1 is SNHLY and CDR2 is FYNNEI. The V gene lost 4 bases and the J gene lost 3 bases, with 7 bases spanning the gap. This CDR3 has 13 amino acids. The CDR3 coding sequence is TGTGCCAGCAGTGGGGGTACCAATCAGCCCCAGCATTTT. It yields the protein CASSGGTNQPQHF.